This T cell receptor (beta chain) was retrieved from a study of monozygotic twins with inflammatory bowel disease. Sampling involved one blood draw (less than 2.8 ml) for every donor. Germline V CDR1 and CDR2: SGHTA, FQGNSA. The CDR3 contains 15 residues. Overall study results and limits: Using the inverse Simpson index, IBD patients had lower TCRbeta diversity than healthy co-twins.

A remark on this clonotype: The antigen is unknown.

TCRdb reprocessed the 5' RACE reads, with one entry per CDR3 protein and no DNA. The sample has more than 85,000 distinct CDR3 sequences. Sequencing was performed on blood. This clonotype was obtained from a human donor with ulcerative colitis or Crohn's disease, or a healthy co-twin of an affected twin (not recorded which). The V call is TRBV7-2, the J call TRBJ1-1; without DNA, the TCRdb call of TRBD1 cannot be checked. CDR3 residues: CASRQTATGTVEAFF.